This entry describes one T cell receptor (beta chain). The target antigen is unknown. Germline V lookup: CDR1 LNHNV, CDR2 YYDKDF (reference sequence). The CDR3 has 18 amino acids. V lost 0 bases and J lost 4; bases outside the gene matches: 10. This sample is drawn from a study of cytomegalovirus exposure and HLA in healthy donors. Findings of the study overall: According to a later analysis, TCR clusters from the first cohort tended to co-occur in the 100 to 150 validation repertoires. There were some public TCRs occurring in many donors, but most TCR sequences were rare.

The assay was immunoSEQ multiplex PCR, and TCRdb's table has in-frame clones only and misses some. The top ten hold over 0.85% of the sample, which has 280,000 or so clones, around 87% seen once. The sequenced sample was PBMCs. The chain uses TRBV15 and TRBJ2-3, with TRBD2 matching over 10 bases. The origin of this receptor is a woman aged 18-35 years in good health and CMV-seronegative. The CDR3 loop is CATSRDVWASGSADTQYF. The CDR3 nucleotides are TGTGCCACCAGCAGAGATGTCTGGGCTAGCGGGAGCGCAGATACGCAGTATTTT.